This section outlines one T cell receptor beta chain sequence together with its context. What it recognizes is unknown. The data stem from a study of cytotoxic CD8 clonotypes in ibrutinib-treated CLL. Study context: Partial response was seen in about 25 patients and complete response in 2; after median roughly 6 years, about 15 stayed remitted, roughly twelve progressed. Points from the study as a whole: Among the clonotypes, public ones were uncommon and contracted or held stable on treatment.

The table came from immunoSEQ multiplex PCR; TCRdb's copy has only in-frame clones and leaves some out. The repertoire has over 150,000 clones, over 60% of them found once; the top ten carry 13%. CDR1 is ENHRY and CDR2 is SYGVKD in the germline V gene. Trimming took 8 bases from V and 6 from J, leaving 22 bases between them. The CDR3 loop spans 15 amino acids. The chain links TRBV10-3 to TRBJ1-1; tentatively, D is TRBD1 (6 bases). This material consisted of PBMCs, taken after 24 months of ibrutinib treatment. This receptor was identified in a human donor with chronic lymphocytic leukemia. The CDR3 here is CAILVQGKEHPEAFF. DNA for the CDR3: TGTGCCATCCTTGTCCAGGGGAAAGAACATCCTGAAGCTTTCTTT.